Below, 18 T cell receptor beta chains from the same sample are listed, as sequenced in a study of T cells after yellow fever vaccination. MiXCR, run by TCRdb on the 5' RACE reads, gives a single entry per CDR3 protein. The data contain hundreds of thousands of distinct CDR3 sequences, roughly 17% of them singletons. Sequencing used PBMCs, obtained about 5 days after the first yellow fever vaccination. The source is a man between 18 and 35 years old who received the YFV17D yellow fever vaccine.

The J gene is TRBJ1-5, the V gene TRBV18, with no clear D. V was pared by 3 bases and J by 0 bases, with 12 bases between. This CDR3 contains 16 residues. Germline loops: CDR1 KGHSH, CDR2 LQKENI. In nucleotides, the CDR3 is TGTGCCAGCTCACCGGTAGCAGGCCCTAGCAATCAGCCCCAGCATTTT. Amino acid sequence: CASSPVAGPSNQPQHF.

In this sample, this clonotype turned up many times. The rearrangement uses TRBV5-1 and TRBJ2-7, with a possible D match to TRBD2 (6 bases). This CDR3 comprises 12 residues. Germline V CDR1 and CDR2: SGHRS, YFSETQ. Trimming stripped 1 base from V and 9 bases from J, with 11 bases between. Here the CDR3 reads CASSLNIGRQYF. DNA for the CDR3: TGCGCCAGCAGCTTGAACATCGGGAGGCAGTACTTC.

For the CDR3, the DNA is TGTGCCAGCAGCGTAGGTAGCGGGGGGGCCAACGGGGAGCTGTTTTTT. It codes for CASSVGSGGANGELFF. The genes are TRBV9 and TRBJ2-2; 11 positions match TRBD2. The CDR3 has 16 amino acids. V gave up 0 bases and J gave up 7 bases; unmatched junction bases: 5. The germline CDR1 and CDR2 sequences are SGDLS and YYNGEE. Filled out from reference TRBV9 and TRBJ2-2, the complete variable domain reads DSGVTQTPKHLITATGQRVTLRCSPRSGDLSVYWYQQSLDQGLQFLIQYYNGEERAKGNILERFSAQQFPDLHSELNLSSLELGDSALYFCASSVGSGGANGELFFGEGSRLTVL.

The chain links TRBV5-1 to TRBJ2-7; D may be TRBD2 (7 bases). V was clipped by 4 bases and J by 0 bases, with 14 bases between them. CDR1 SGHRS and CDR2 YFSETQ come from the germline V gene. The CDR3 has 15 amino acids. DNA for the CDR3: TGCGCCAGCAGCATCCTCGGGGGGCCCTCCTACGAGCAGTACGTC. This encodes CASSILGGPSYEQYV.

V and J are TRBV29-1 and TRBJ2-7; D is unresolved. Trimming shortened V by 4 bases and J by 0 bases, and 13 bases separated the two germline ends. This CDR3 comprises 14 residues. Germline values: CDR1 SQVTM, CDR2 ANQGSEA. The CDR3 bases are TGCAGCGTTGGCAGTTCGGGTAGCTCCTACGAGCAGTACTTC. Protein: CSVGSSGSSYEQYF.

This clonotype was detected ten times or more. The CDR3 here is CASSLVLETQYF. CDR3 DNA sequence: TGTGCCAGCAGCTTAGTACTGGAGACCCAGTACTTC. The chain uses TRBV7-2 and TRBJ2-5; D call uncertain. Trimming left V 1 base short and J 5 bases short, with 5 bases between. Germline CDR1 is SGHTA and CDR2 is FQGNSA. The CDR3 has 12 amino acids.

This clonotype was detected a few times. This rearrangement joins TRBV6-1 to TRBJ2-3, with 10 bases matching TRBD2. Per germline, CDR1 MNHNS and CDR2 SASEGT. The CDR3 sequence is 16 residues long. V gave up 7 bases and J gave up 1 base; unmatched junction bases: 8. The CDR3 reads CASTTLAGEGTDTQYF. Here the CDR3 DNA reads TGTGCCAGCACCACCCTAGCGGGGGAGGGCACAGATACGCAGTATTTT.

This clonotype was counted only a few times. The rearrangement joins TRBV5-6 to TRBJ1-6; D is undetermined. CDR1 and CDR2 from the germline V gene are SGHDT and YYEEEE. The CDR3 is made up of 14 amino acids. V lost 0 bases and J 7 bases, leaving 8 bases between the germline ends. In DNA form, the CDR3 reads TGTGCCAGCAGCTTGGAGGGAATGAATTCACCCCTCCACTTT. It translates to CASSLEGMNSPLHF.

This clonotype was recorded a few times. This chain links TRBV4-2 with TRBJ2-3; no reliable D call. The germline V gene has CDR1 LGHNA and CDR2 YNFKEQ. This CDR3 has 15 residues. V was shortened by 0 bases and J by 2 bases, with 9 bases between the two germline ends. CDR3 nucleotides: TGTGCCAGCAGCCAAGATTTGCGGTTCACAGATACGCAGTATTTT. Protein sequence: CASSQDLRFTDTQYF.

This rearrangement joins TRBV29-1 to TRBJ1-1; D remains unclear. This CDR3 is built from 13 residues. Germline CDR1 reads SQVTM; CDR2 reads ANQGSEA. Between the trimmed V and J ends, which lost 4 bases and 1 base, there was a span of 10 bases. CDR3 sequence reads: CSVVVSQNTEAFF. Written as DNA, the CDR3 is TGCAGCGTTGTCGTAAGCCAGAACACTGAAGCTTTCTTT. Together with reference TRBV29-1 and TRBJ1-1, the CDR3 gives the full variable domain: SAVISQKPSRDICQRGTSLTIQCQVDSQVTMMFWYRQQPGQSLTLIATANQGSEATYESGFVIDKFPISRPNLTFSTLTVSNMSPEDSSIYLCSVVVSQNTEAFFGQGTRLTVV.

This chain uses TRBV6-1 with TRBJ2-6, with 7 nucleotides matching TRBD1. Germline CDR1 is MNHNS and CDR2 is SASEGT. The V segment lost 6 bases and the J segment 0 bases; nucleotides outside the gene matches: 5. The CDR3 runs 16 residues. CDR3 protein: CASRGTANSGANVLTF. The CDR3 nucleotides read TGTGCCAGCAGGGGGACAGCCAACTCTGGGGCCAACGTCCTGACTTTC.

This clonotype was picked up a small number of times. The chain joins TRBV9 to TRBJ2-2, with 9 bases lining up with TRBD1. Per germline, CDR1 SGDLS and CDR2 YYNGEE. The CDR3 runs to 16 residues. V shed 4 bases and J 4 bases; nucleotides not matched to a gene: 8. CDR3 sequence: CASSPRGTGTTGELFF. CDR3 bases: TGTGCCAGCAGCCCTAGGGGGACAGGGACCACCGGGGAGCTGTTTTTT. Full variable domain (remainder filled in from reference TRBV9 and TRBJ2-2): DSGVTQTPKHLITATGQRVTLRCSPRSGDLSVYWYQQSLDQGLQFLIQYYNGEERAKGNILERFSAQQFPDLHSELNLSSLELGDSALYFCASSPRGTGTTGELFFGEGSRLTVL.

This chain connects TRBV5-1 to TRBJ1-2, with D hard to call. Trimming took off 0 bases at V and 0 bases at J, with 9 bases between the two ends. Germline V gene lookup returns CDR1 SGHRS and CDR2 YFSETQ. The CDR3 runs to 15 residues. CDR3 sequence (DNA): TGCGCCAGCAGCTTGGCGTCAGTGGCTAACTATGGCTACACCTTC. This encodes CASSLASVANYGYTF. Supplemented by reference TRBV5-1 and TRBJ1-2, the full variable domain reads KAGVTQTPRYLIKTRGQQVTLSCSPISGHRSVSWYQQTPGQGLQFLFEYFSETQRNKGNFPGRFSGRQFSNSRSEMNVSTLELGDSALYLCASSLASVANYGYTFGSGTRLTVV.

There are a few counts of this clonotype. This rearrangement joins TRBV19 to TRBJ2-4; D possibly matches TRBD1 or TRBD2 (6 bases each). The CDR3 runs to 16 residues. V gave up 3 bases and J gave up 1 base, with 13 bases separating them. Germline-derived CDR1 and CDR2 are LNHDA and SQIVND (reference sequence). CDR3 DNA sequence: TGTGCCAGTAGTATTCGGGGGCAGGGGGCCAAAAACATTCAGTACTTC. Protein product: CASSIRGQGAKNIQYF.

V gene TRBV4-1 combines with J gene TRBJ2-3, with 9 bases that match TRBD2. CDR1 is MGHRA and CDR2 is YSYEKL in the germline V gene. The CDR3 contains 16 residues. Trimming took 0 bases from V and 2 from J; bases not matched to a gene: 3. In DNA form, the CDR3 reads TGCGCCAGCAGCCAAGAAGTAGCGGGGGTCACAGATACGCAGTATTTT. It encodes CASSQEVAGVTDTQYF.

CDR3 coding DNA: TGTGCCAGCACCAGACACAGAGCTATGAACACTGAAGCTTTCTTT. It specifies CASTRHRAMNTEAFF. The chain recombines TRBV6-2 or TRBV6-3 with TRBJ1-1; D remains ambiguous. The V gene's germline CDR1 is MNHEY and CDR2 SVGEGT. The germline V and J ends were trimmed by 7 bases and 0 bases, with 15 bases remaining between them. CDR3 size: 15 residues.

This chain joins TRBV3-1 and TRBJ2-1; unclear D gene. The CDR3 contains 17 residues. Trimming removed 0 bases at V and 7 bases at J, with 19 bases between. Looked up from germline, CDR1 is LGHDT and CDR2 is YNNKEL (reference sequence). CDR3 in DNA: TGTGCCAGCAGCCAAGAGTACGCGGCCGCCAGAGAGAATGAGCAGTTCTTC. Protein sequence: CASSQEYAAARENEQFF.

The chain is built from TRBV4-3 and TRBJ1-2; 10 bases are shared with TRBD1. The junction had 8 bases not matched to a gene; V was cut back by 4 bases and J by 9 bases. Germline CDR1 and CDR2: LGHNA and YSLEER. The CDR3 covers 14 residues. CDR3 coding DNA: TGCGCCAGCAGCCGTCAGGGGACAGGGGTTTGCTACACCTTC. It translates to CASSRQGTGVCYTF.